This T cell receptor (beta chain) was sequenced during a study of T cells after yellow fever vaccination. Synthesis of TCR cDNA relied on 5'RACE template switching, which attached a universal primer site and UMIs. TCRdb called the 5' RACE reads again in MiXCR, with one record for every CDR3 protein. The sample lists about 99,000 distinct CDR3 sequences, about 5.8% occurring once. The sequencing here drew on CD8+ T cells sorted from PBMCs, taken 10 days after the yellow fever booster vaccination. The TCR was taken from a young man who received the YFV17D yellow fever vaccine.

CDR3 loop: CSAREEGPSNQPQHF. CDR3 nucleotides: TGCAGTGCTAGAGAGGAAGGGCCGAGCAATCAGCCCCAGCATTTT. The rearrangement joins TRBV20-1 to TRBJ1-5; D is unresolved. Germline V gene sequence: CDR1 DFQATT, CDR2 SNEGSKA (reference sequence). Trimming stripped 0 bases from V and 1 base from J, with 10 bases between. The CDR3 covers 15 residues.